This T cell receptor beta chain originates from a study of CD8 T cells in ankylosing spondylitis. Study-wide findings and caveats: Several of the motif variants were reported before in synovial fluid and blood from reactive arthritis. Disease-associated clones were reportedly significantly overrepresented in matched ankylosing spondylitis synovial fluid. Peripheral blood held disease-linked clones only at relatively low frequency, and these were CD8+. Ankylosing spondylitis blood seemed to carry a telltale TCR beta motif made of several highly homologous variants.

This clonotype was seen many times. Its antigen is not identified. For TCR beta, libraries came from quantitative 5'-RACE with molecular barcodes. TCRdb fed the 5' RACE reads into MiXCR, producing one record per CDR3 protein. The sample consists of some 330,000 distinct CDR3 sequences, less than 9.5% of them appearing once. CDR1 and CDR2 from the germline V gene are GTSNPN and SVGIG (reference sequence). Trimming stripped 7 bases from V and 6 bases from J, with 13 bases between. This CDR3 is built from 12 residues. This TCR came from a male donor with ankylosing spondylitis. The chain couples TRBV30 to TRBJ1-5; possibly TRBD1 for D (6 bases). The sequenced sample consisted of blood, either unsorted or a sorted T cell fraction (not recorded which). CDR3 protein: CASQGTSQPQHF. In nucleotides, the CDR3 is TGTGCCTCACAGGGAACGTCTCAGCCCCAGCATTTT.